These T cell receptor beta chains were read from a single sample in a study of T-cell reconstitution after alpha-beta-depleted transplantation in children. TCRdb re-called the PCR reads through MiXCR, storing one row per CDR3 protein. Of some 500,000 distinct CDR3 sequences listed, 15% to 20% were seen once; the top ten hold roughly 3.3%. The sample was PBMCs from the stem cell graft donor, taken from the stem cell graft. The receptors originated from a human donor who donated a stem cell graft to a child with acute lymphoblastic leukemia. Each CDR3 is given with its conserved first and last residue. The D gene is left open where the match is weak. Clone sizes are given selectively: once, few, many, or a class where the clone is expanded.

d_gene: TRBD1
v_gene: TRBV12-3/TRBV12-4
abundance: -
j_gene: TRBJ1-5
CDR3aa: CASSLQGVRGPQHF
CDR3nt: TGTGCCAGCAGTCTACAGGGGGTAAGGGGGCCCCAGCATTTT

d_gene: -
v_gene: TRBV5-1
abundance: few
j_gene: TRBJ2-2
CDR3aa: CASSFVAGRDGELFF
CDR3nt: TGCGCCAGCAGCTTTGTGGCAGGACGCGACGGGGAGCTGTTTTTT

d_gene: -
v_gene: TRBV24-1
abundance: -
j_gene: TRBJ2-1
CDR3aa: CATSDGPVGSYNEQFF
CDR3nt: TGTGCCACCAGTGATGGGCCCGTGGGCTCCTACAATGAGCAGTTCTTC

d_gene: -
v_gene: TRBV27
abundance: -
j_gene: TRBJ2-7
CDR3aa: CASTLYSGSYEQYF
CDR3nt: TGTGCCAGCACTCTCTATTCAGGCTCCTACGAGCAGTACTTC

d_gene: TRBD2
v_gene: TRBV27
abundance: -
j_gene: TRBJ2-7
CDR3aa: CASSLSFASGGLYEQYF
CDR3nt: TGTGCCAGCAGTTTATCGTTCGCTAGCGGGGGACTCTACGAGCAGTACTTC

d_gene: -
v_gene: TRBV5-1
abundance: few
j_gene: TRBJ2-7
CDR3aa: CASSFRHDIEQYF
CDR3nt: TGCGCCAGCAGCTTCCGACACGACATCGAGCAGTACTTC

d_gene: -
v_gene: TRBV12-3/TRBV12-4
abundance: -
j_gene: TRBJ2-5
CDR3aa: CASSLPTGWKTQYF
CDR3nt: TGTGCCAGCAGTTTACCCACAGGGTGGAAGACCCAGTACTTC

d_gene: -
v_gene: TRBV5-1
abundance: many
j_gene: TRBJ1-5
CDR3aa: CASSPGVGRSSNQPQHF
CDR3nt: TGCGCCAGCAGCCCGGGGGTGGGCAGGTCGAGCAATCAGCCCCAGCATTTT

d_gene: -
v_gene: TRBV10-3
abundance: few
j_gene: TRBJ1-5
CDR3aa: CAISHLKGTSSNQPQHF
CDR3nt: TGTGCCATCAGCCATCTTAAAGGGACAAGTAGCAATCAGCCCCAGCATTTT

d_gene: -
v_gene: TRBV21-1
abundance: few
j_gene: TRBJ2-2
CDR3aa: CASSKQLVEAESNTGELFF
CDR3nt: TGTGCCAGCAGCAAACAGTTAGTTGAAGCGGAATCGAACACCGGGGAGCTGTTTTTT